This T cell receptor (beta chain) was profiled in a study of response to subunit inactivated influenza vaccine. Per germline, CDR1 MNHNS and CDR2 SASEGT. Unmatched junction bases numbered 11, after V lost 8 bases and J lost 9 bases. The CDR3 sequence is 15 residues long. This clonotype was recorded a few times. TCRdb reanalysed the RT-PCR reads using MiXCR and keeps one entry per CDR3 protein. The data hold roughly 780,000 distinct CDR3 sequences, with approximately 18% observed a single time. This sequence joins TRBV6-1 and TRBJ2-1; 12 bases are shared with TRBD2. The sequence came from a man aged 50 to 60 who received an inactivated influenza vaccine. The material sequenced was PBMCs from blood, taken 5 to 6 days after vaccination. For the CDR3, the DNA is TGTGCCAGCGGACTAGCGGGGAAATGGTCTGGTGAGCAGTTCTTC. Its protein is CASGLAGKWSGEQFF.